This T cell receptor (beta chain) is drawn from a study of T cell repertoires in cytomegalovirus infection. Across the whole study: Shared public TCR beta signatures pointed to both CMV infection and a matching HLA type. Study-level points and caveats: Totalled public TCR beta family frequency picked out people who carried CMV plus the relevant HLA. The response measured ex vivo was dominated by TCR beta clonotypes (HLA-C-restricted and CMV-specific).

TCRdb independently ran MiXCR on the reads; one entry per CDR3 protein. The top ten clones hold more than 2.5% of a sample with 680,000 or so distinct CDR3 sequences, roughly 36% of them seen once. This clonotype was recorded many times. Its antigen is not identified. The V end lost 0 bases, the J end lost 6 bases, and 4 bases lay between the germline ends. Germline V gene lookup returns CDR1 SGHKS and CDR2 YYEKEE (reference sequence). CDR3 length: 11 residues. The source material was PBMCs. This clonotype was sampled from a human donor in good health (CMV status not recorded). Some clones in this sample may be carry-over from other donors' samples. The gene calls are TRBV5-5 and TRBJ2-7; D not resolved. The CDR3 sequence: CASSLESEQYF. CDR3 DNA sequence: TGTGCCAGCAGCTTGGAATCCGAGCAGTACTTC.